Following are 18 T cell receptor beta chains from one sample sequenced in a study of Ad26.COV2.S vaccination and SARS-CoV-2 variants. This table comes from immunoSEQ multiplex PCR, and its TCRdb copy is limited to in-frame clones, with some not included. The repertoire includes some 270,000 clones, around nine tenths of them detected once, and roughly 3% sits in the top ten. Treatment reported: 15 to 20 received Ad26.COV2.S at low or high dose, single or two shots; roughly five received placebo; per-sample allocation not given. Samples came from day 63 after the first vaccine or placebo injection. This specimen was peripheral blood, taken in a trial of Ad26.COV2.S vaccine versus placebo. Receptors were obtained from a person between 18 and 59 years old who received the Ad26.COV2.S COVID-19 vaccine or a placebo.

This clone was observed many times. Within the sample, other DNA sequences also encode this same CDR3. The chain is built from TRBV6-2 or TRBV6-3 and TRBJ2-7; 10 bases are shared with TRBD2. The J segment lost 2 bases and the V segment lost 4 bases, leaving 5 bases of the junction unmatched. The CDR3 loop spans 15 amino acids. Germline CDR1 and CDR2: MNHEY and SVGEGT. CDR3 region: CASSSSGGGTYEQYF. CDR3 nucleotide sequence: TGTGCCAGCAGTTCTAGCGGGGGAGGAACCTACGAGCAGTACTTC.

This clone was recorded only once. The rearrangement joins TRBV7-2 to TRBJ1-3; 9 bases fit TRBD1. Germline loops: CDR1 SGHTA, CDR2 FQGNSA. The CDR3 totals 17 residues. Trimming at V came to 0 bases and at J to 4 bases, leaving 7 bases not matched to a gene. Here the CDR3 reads CASSLATGGTRGNTIYF. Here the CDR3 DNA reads TGTGCCAGCAGCTTAGCTACAGGGGGCACTAGGGGAAACACCATATATTTT.

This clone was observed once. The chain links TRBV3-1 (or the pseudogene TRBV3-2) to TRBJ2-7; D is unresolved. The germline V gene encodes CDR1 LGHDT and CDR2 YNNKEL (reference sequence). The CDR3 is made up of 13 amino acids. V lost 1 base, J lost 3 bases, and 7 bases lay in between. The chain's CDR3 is CASSQVPGYEQYV. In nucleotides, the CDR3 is TGTGCCAGCAGCCAAGTCCCGGGCTACGAGCAGTACGTC.

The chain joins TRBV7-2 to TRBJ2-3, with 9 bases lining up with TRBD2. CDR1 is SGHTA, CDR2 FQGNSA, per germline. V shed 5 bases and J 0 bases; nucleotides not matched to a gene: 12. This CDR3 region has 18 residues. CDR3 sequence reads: CASSATTHSGRSTDTQYF. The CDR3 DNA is TGTGCCAGCAGCGCGACGACCCATAGCGGGAGAAGCACAGATACGCAGTATTTT.

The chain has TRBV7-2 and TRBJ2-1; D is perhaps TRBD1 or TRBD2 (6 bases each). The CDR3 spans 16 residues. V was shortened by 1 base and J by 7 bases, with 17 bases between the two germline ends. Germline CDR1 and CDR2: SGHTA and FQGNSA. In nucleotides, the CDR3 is TGTGCCAGCAGCTTAGAAAGGGGGGCCCTTAGGAATGAGCAGTTCTTC. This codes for CASSLERGALRNEQFF.

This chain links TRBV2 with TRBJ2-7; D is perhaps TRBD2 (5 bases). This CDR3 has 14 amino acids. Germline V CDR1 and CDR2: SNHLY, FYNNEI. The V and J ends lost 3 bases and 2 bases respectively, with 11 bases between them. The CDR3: CASSDEGLAYEQYV. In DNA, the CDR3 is TGTGCCAGCAGTGACGAGGGCTTGGCCTACGAGCAGTACGTC.

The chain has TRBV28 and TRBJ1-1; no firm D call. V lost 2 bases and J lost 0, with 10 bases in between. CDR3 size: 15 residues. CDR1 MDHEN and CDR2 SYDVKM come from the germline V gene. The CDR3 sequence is CASSLPRKMNTEAFF. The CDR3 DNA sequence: TGTGCCAGCAGTTTACCGAGGAAAATGAACACTGAAGCTTTCTTT.

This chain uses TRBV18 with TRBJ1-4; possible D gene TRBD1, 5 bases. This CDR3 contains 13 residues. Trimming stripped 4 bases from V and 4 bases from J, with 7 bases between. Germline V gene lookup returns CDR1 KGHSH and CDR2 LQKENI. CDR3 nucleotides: TGTGCCAGCTCACAGGGACTTAATGAAAAACTGTTTTTT. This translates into CASSQGLNEKLFF. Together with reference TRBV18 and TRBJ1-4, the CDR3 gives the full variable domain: NAGVMQNPRHLVRRRGQEARLRCSPMKGHSHVYWYRQLPEEGLKFMVYLQKENIIDESGMPKERFSAEFPKEGPSILRIQQVVRGDSAAYFCASSQGLNEKLFFGSGTQLSVL.

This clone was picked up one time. CDR3 nucleotide sequence: TGTGCCAGCAGCCAGCGGCAGGGTGGAACTGAAGCTTTCTTT. Translated, it gives CASSQRQGGTEAFF. The chain employs TRBV7-2 and TRBJ1-1, with TRBD1 as a possible D gene (5 bases). This CDR3 contains 14 residues. Per germline, CDR1 SGHTA and CDR2 FQGNSA. V lost 5 bases, J lost 5 bases, and 15 bases lay in between. Full variable domain (rest looked up from reference TRBV7-2 and TRBJ1-1): GAGVSQSPSNKVTEKGKDVELRCDPISGHTALYWYRQSLGQGLEFLIYFQGNSAPDKSGLPSDRFSAERTGGSVSTLTIQRTQQEDSAVYLCASSQRQGGTEAFFGQGTRLTVV.

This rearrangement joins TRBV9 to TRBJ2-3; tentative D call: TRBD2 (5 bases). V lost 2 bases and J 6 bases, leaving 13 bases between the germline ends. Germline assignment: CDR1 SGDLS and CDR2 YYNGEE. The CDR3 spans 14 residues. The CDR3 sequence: CASSVTGNWDTQYF. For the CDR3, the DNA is TGTGCCAGCAGCGTTACGGGGAACTGGGATACGCAGTATTTT.

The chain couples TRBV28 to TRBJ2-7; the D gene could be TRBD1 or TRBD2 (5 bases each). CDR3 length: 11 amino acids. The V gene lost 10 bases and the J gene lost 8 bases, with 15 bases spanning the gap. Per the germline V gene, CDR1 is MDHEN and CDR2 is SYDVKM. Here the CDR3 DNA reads TGTGCCACCCTTTTGGGGACGCAGCAGTACGTC. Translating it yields CATLLGTQQYV.

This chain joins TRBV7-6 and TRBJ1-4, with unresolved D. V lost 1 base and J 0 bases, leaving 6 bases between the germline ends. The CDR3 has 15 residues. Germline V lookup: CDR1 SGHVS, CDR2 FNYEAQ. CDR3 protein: CASSLGGTTNEKLFF. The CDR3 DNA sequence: TGTGCCAGCAGCTTAGGCGGGACAACTAATGAAAAACTGTTTTTT.

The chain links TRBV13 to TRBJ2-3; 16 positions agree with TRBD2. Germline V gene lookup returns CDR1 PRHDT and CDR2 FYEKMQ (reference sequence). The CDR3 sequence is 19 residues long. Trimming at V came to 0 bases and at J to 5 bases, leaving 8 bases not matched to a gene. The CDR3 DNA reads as TGTGCCAGCAGCTTAGGACCGGGACTAGCGGGGGGGTCGAGAGATACGCAGTATTTT. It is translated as CASSLGPGLAGGSRDTQYF.

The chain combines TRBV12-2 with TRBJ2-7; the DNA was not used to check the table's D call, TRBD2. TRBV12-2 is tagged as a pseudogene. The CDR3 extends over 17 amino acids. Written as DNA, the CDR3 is TGTGCAAGTCGCTTAGCACTCGAGCTAGCGGTACTCTACGAGCAGTACGTC. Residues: CASRLALELAVLYEQYV.

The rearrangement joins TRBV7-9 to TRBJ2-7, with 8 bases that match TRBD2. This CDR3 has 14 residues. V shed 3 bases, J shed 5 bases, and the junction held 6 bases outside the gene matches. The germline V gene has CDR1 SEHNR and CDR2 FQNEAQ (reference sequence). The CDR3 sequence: CASSFSGGLNEQYV. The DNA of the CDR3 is TGTGCCAGCAGCTTCTCGGGAGGGCTAAACGAGCAGTACGTC.

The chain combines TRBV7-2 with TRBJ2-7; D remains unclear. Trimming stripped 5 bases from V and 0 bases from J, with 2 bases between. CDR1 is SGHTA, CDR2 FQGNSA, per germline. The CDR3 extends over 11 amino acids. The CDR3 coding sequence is TGTGCCAGCAGCGCCTCCTACGAGCAGTACTTC. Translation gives CASSASYEQYF.

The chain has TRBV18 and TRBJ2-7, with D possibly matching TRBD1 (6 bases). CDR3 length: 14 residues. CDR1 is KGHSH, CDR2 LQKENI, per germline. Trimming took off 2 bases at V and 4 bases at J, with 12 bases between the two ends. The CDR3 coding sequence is TGTGCCAGCTCACCAACAGGGACGTTTTACGAGCAGTACTTC. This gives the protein CASSPTGTFYEQYF.

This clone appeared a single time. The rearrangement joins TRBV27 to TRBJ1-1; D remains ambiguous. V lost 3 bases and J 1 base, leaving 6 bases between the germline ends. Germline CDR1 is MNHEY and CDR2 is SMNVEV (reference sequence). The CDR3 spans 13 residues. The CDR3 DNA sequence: TGTGCCAGCAGTTTCTTTAGGAACACTGAAGCTTTCTTT. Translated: CASSFFRNTEAFF.